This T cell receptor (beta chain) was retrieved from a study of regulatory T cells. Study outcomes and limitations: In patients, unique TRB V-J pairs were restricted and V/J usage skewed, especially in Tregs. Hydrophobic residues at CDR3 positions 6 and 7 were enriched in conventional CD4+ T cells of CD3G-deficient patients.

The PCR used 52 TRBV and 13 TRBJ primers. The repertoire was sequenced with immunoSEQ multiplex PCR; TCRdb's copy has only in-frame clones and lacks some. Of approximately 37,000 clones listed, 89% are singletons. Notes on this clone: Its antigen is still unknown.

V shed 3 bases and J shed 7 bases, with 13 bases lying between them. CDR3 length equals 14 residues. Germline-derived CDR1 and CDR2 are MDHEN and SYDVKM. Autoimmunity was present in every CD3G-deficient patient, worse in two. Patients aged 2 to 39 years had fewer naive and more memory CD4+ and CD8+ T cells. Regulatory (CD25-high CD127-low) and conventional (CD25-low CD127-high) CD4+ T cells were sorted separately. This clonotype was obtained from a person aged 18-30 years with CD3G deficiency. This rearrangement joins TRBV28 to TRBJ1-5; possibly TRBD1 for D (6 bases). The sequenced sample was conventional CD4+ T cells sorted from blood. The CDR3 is CASSFAGGGQPQHF. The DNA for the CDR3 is TGTGCCAGCAGTTTCGCCGGGGGCGGGCAGCCCCAGCATTTT.